This is a list of T cell receptor beta chains from one sample in a study of response to subunit inactivated influenza vaccine. TCRdb recomputed calls from the RT-PCR reads with MiXCR, one row per CDR3 protein. The repertoire has roughly 710,000 distinct CDR3 sequences, 14% of them found once; the top ten carry approximately 7.6%. The sequenced sample was PBMCs from blood, obtained 14 to 15 days before vaccination. The source of these receptors is a man aged 50-60 years who received an inactivated influenza vaccine. The CDR3 runs from the conserved cysteine through the conserved F or W. The order of the fields is V gene, J gene, clone size, D gene, CDR3 protein, CDR3 DNA. The D gene is left open where the match is weak. The size entry is marked missing in some rows and otherwise reads once, few, many or a size class.

TRBV29-1	TRBJ2-7	many	TRBD1	CSGWTGYEQYF	TGCAGCGGCTGGACAGGGTACGAGCAGTACTTC
TRBV5-1	TRBJ2-3	NA	NA	CATKTGRKTDTQYF	TGCGCCACCAAGACAGGGAGGAAAACAGATACGCAGTATTTT
TRBV28	TRBJ2-2	many	NA	CASSTGLNTGELFF	TGTGCCAGCAGTACAGGCTTGAACACCGGGGAGCTGTTTTTT
TRBV12-3/TRBV12-4	TRBJ2-7	few	NA	CASRTQGYEQYF	TGTGCCAGCAGGACACAGGGTTACGAGCAGTACTTC
TRBV7-8	TRBJ2-3	NA	TRBD2	CASSPHRGTSGTDTQYF	TGTGCCAGCAGCCCACACCGCGGGACTAGCGGCACAGATACGCAGTATTTT
TRBV28	TRBJ2-7	NA	TRBD1	CASNNGGQGSYEQYF	TGTGCCAGCAATAATGGGGGACAGGGCTCCTACGAGCAGTACTTC
TRBV2	TRBJ2-1	NA	TRBD2	CASRGLAFPYNEQFF	TGTGCCAGCAGAGGACTAGCCTTCCCGTACAATGAGCAGTTCTTC
TRBV7-9	TRBJ2-1	many	TRBD1	CASSLEFGGQTYNEQFF	TGTGCCAGCAGCTTAGAATTTGGGGGACAGACCTACAATGAGCAGTTCTTC
TRBV20-1	TRBJ2-1	NA	TRBD2	CSAPRLAGVFNNEQFF	TGCAGTGCTCCCCGGCTAGCGGGGGTTTTTAACAATGAGCAGTTCTTC
TRBV6-1	TRBJ1-4	NA	NA	CASSPWAGVPLGLFF	TGTGCCAGCAGCCCATGGGCAGGGGTCCCCCTTGGACTTTTTTTT
TRBV6-2/TRBV6-3	TRBJ2-1	NA	NA	CASTDPQGRTYNEQFF	TGTGCCAGCACCGACCCCCAGGGACGCACCTACAATGAGCAGTTCTTC
TRBV6-1	TRBJ1-5	NA	NA	CASRPRAGVQPQHF	TGTGCCAGCAGGCCCAGGGCGGGAGTGCAGCCCCAGCATTTT
TRBV7-9	TRBJ2-6	NA	NA	CASSLNGPAGANVLTF	TGTGCCAGCAGCTTAAACGGGCCCGCTGGGGCCAACGTCCTGACTTTC
TRBV20-1	TRBJ2-7	few	NA	CSATGDTEGEQYF	TGCAGTGCTACGGGGGACACCGAGGGCGAGCAGTACTTC
TRBV7-2	TRBJ2-7	NA	NA	CASSPPNYEQYF	TGTGCCAGCAGCCCCCCGAACTACGAGCAGTACTTC
TRBV29-1	TRBJ2-2	many	NA	CSVGQTTGELFF	TGCAGCGTTGGACAGACGACCGGGGAGCTGTTTTTT
TRBV20-1	TRBJ2-1	few	TRBD1	CSATRQGLEQFF	TGCAGTGCTACCCGACAGGGGCTTGAGCAGTTCTTC
TRBV7-2	TRBJ1-6	NA	NA	CASTIERQENNSPLHF	TGTGCCAGCACCATTGAGCGGCAGGAAAATAATTCACCCCTCCACTTT
TRBV20-1	TRBJ2-1	many	TRBD2	CSARLGLAGYNEQFF	TGCAGTGCTAGATTGGGACTAGCGGGGTACAATGAGCAGTTCTTC
TRBV6-2/TRBV6-3	TRBJ1-1	few	NA	CASSYGELTEAFF	TGTGCCAGCAGTTACGGGGAGCTCACTGAAGCTTTCTTT
TRBV12-3/TRBV12-4	TRBJ1-3	few	NA	CASSFSGSSGNTIYF	TGTGCCAGCAGTTTCAGCGGGAGTTCTGGAAACACCATATATTTT
TRBV5-1	TRBJ2-5	NA	NA	CASSLNSLQETQYF	TGCGCCAGCAGCCTGAACAGTTTGCAAGAGACCCAGTACTTC
TRBV5-1	TRBJ2-7	NA	NA	CASSLGDTTYEQYF	TGCGCCAGCAGCTTGGGGGACACGACCTACGAGCAGTACTTC
TRBV7-6	TRBJ2-5	few	NA	CASSLSGQYQETQYF	TGTGCCAGCAGCTTAAGTGGTCAGTACCAAGAGACCCAGTACTTC
TRBV5-5	TRBJ2-5	NA	NA	CASSLAGSYETQYF	TGTGCCAGCAGCTTGGCCGGATCGTATGAGACCCAGTACTTC
TRBV12-3/TRBV12-4	TRBJ1-5	few	NA	CASSFAEAGPQHF	TGTGCCAGCAGTTTTGCGGAGGCTGGGCCCCAGCATTTT
TRBV20-1	TRBJ2-1	few	TRBD1	CSARAGQGWNEQFF	TGCAGTGCTAGAGCCGGACAGGGTTGGAATGAGCAGTTCTTC
TRBV20-1	TRBJ2-7	NA	TRBD2	CSARLAEAYEQYF	TGCAGTGCCAGACTAGCGGAGGCCTACGAGCAGTACTTC
TRBV3-1	TRBJ2-1	NA	TRBD2	CASTHGTSYNEQFF	TGTGCCAGCACCCACGGGACTAGCTACAATGAGCAGTTCTTC
TRBV9	TRBJ2-1	NA	TRBD2	CASSVGSGRANEQFF	TGTGCCAGCAGCGTAGGTAGCGGGAGGGCCAATGAGCAGTTCTTC
TRBV7-9	TRBJ2-5	NA	TRBD1	CASSSWTGGEETQYF	TGTGCCAGCAGCTCATGGACAGGGGGCGAAGAGACCCAGTACTTC
TRBV5-4	TRBJ1-2	many	TRBD1	CASSSTRTGWGYTF	TGTGCCAGCAGCTCCACTCGGACAGGGTGGGGCTACACCTTC
TRBV7-2	TRBJ1-5	many	NA	CASSLGSFSNQPQHF	TGTGCCAGCAGCTTAGGCAGTTTTAGCAATCAGCCCCAGCATTTT
TRBV10-3	TRBJ1-4	few	NA	CAISESSGEKLFF	TGTGCCATCAGTGAGTCGTCGGGGGAAAAACTGTTTTTT
TRBV28	TRBJ2-7	many	NA	CASSLIGQSSYEQYF	TGTGCCAGCAGTTTAATCGGACAGAGCTCCTACGAGCAGTACTTC
TRBV20-1	TRBJ2-1	NA	TRBD2	CSARDVKTSGALNEQFF	TGCAGTGCTAGAGACGTTAAGACTAGCGGGGCGCTCAATGAGCAGTTCTTC
TRBV15	TRBJ1-5	NA	NA	CATSRDGDPGEPQHF	TGTGCCACCAGCAGAGATGGGGACCCCGGTGAGCCCCAGCATTTT
TRBV3-1	TRBJ2-1	few	NA	CASSHLWDEQFF	TGTGCCAGCAGCCATCTGTGGGATGAGCAGTTCTTC
TRBV4-2	TRBJ2-5	NA	NA	CASSQTRQETQYF	TGTGCCAGCAGCCAAACTAGGCAAGAGACCCAGTACTTC
TRBV5-1	TRBJ1-2	few	NA	CASSPVGSASYGYTF	TGCGCCAGCAGCCCAGTGGGCTCCGCCAGCTATGGCTACACCTTC
TRBV20-1	TRBJ1-6	NA	NA	CSARRRTISPLHF	TGCAGTGCTAGAAGACGGACAATTTCACCCCTCCACTTT
TRBV14	TRBJ1-1	few	NA	CASSQFYAFMGVTEAFF	TGTGCCAGCAGCCAATTTTATGCATTTATGGGGGTCACTGAAGCTTTCTTT
TRBV6-2/TRBV6-3	TRBJ2-7	NA	TRBD1	CASSYSGQYNEQYF	TGTGCCAGCAGTTACTCGGGACAGTACAACGAGCAGTACTTC
TRBV20-1	TRBJ2-3	NA	NA	CSVRYAGTDTQYF	TGCAGTGTCAGGTATGCTGGCACAGATACGCAGTATTTT
TRBV20-1	TRBJ2-1	NA	NA	CSARDIGRSDEQFF	TGCAGTGCTAGAGATATAGGCAGAAGCGATGAGCAGTTCTTC